Sequencing of this T cell receptor (beta chain) was carried out in a study of cytomegalovirus exposure and HLA in healthy donors. 13 Jbeta primers and 60 Vbeta primers were used for the PCR. Assay used: immunoSEQ multiplex PCR; TCRdb lists only in-frame clones, some missing. The sample gives some 150,000 clones, 70% to 80% of which show up once; about 4.6% is in the top ten. As concerns this clone: The junction departs from germline at one end; a sequencing error may be responsible.

Looked up from germline, CDR1 is KGHSH and CDR2 is LQKENI. This CDR3 is built from 15 residues. Sequencing was done on a sample of PBMCs. This receptor was identified in a man aged 35-49 years in good health and CMV-seronegative. The J gene is TRBJ1-2, the V gene TRBV18; 7 bases align to TRBD1. This CDR3 is CASSITGDIHYDYTF. The CDR3 DNA follows: TGTGCCAGCTCTATAACAGGGGACATACATTATGACTACACCTTC.